One T cell receptor (beta chain) is described in this entry. Its antigen is not known. This sample was included in a study of T cells expressing NK-cell markers. Across the whole study: From sorted CD3+CD56+NKG2C+, CD3+CD56+NKG2C- and CD3+CD56-NKG2C+ T cells came the TCR beta repertoires. In the group of eight sequenced donors, seven were HCMV-seropositive and one was seronegative. Broader study findings: Over 5 donors showed dominant NKG2C+ clonotypes comprising about 1.0-7.5% of their CD8+ T cells.

Germline values: CDR1 SGHAT, CDR2 FQNNGV. This CDR3 comprises 16 residues. Each CDR3 protein gets one entry in TCRdb, which reprocessed the 5' RACE reads and gives no DNA. The repertoire table contains more than 120,000 distinct CDR3 sequences. This TCR was sampled from a man aged 18 to 30 in good health. Specimen: blood T cells: a sorted CD56 or NKG2C T cell subset, CD4+ or CD8+ T cells, or bulk PBMC T cells (not recorded which). The chain recombines TRBV11-2 with TRBJ2-4; the D gene TCRdb calls, TRBD2, cannot be checked with no DNA. Here the CDR3 reads CASSLGHRGGENIQYF. The full variable domain, in which reference TRBV11-2 and TRBJ2-4 provide the parts outside the CDR3, is EAGVAQSPRYKIIEKRQSVAFWCNPISGHATLYWYQQILGQGPKLLIQFQNNGVVDDSQLPKDRFSAERLKGVDSTLKIQPAKLEDSAVYLCASSLGHRGGENIQYFGAGTRLSVL.